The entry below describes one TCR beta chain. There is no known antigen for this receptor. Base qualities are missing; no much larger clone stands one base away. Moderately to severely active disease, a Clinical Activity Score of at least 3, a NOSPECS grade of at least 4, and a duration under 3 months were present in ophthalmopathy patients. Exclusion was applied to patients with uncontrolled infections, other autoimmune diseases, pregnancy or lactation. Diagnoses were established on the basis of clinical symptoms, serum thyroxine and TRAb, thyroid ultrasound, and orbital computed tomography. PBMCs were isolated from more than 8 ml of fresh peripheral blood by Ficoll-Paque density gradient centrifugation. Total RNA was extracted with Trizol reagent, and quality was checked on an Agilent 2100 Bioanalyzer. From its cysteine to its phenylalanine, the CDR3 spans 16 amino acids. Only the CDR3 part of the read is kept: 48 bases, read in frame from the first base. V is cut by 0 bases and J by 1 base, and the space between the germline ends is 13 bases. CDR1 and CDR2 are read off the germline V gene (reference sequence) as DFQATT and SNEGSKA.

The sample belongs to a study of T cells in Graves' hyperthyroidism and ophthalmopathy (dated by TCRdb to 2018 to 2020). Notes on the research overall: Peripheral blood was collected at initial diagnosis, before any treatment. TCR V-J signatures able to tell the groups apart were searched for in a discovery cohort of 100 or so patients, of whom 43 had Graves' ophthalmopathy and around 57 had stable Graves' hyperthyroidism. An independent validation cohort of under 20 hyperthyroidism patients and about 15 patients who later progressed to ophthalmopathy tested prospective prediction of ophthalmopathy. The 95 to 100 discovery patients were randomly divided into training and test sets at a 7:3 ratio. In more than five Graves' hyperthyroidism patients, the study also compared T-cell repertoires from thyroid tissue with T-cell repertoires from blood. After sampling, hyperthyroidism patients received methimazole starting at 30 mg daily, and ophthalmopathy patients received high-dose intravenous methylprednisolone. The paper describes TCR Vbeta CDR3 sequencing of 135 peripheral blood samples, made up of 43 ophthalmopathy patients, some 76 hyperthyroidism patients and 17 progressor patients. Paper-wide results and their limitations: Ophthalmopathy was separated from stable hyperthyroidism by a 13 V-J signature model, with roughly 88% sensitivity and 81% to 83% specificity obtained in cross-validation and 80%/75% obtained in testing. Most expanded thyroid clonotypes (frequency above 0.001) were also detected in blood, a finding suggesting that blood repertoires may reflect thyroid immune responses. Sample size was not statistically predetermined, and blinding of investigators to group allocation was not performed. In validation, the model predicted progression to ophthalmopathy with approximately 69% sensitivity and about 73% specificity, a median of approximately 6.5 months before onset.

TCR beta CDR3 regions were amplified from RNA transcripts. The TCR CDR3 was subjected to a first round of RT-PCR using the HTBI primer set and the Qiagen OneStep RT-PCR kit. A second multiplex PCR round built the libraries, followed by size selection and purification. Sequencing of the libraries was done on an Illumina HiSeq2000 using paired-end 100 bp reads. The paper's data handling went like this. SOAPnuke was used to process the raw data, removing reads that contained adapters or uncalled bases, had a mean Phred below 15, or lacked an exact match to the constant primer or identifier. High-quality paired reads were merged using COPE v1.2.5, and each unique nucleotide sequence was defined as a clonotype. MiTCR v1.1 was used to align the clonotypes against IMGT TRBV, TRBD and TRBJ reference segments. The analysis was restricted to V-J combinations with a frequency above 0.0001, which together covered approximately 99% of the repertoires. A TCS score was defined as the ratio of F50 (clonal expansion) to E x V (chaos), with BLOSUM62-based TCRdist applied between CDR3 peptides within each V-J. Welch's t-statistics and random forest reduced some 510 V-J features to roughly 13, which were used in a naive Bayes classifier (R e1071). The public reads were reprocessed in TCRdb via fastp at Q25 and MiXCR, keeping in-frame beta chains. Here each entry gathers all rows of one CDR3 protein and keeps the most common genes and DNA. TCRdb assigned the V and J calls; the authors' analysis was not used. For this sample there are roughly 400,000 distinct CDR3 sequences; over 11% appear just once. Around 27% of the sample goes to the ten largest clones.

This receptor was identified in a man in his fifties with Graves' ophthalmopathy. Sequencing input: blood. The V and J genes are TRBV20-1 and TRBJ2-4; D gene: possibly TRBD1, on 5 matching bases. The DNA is TGCAGTGCTAGAGATCCCCAGGGTTGGGCCAAAAACATTCAGTACTTC. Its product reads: CSARDPQGWAKNIQYF.